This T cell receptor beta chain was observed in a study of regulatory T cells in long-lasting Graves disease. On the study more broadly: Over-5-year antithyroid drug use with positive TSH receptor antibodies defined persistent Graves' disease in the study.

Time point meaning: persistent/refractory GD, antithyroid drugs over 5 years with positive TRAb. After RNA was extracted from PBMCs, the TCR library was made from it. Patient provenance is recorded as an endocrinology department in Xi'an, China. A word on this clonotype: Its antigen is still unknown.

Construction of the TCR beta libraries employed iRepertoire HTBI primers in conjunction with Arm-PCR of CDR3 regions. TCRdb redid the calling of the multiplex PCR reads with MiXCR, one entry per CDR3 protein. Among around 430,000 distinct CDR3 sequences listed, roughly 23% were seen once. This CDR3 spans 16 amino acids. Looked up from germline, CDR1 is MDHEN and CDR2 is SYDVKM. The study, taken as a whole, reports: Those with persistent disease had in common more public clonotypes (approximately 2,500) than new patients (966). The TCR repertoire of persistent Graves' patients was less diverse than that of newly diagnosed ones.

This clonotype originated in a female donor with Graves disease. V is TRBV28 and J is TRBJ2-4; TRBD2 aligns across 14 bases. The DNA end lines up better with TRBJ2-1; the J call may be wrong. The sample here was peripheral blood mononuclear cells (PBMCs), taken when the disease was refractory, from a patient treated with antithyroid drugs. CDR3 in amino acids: CASSSPGLAGVGEQFF. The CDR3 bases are TGTGCCAGCAGTTCGCCGGGACTAGCGGGAGTGGGTGAGCAGTTCTTC.